This T cell receptor (beta chain) came from a study of OX40 agonist ivuxolimab in advanced cancers. Across the whole study: Partial responses were recorded for three patients, including one with hepatocellular carcinoma and two with cutaneous melanoma.

The CDR3 covers 13 residues. The germline V gene encodes CDR1 SGHKS and CDR2 YYEKEE (reference sequence). Between the trimmed V and J ends, which lost 0 bases and 6 bases, there was a span of 9 bases. Measured with immunoSEQ multiplex PCR; TCRdb has only the in-frame clones, and not every one. The table has 70,000 to 95,000 clones, roughly four fifths seen once. Material: CD4+ or CD8+ T cells sorted from blood, obtained in a trial of the OX40 agonist ivuxolimab. The J gene is TRBJ1-1, the V gene TRBV5-5; no definite D call. The receptor's source is an adult with an advanced solid tumor such as melanoma, head and neck, liver or kidney cancer. The CDR3 is CASSLVGYPEAFF. In DNA form, the CDR3 reads TGTGCCAGCAGCTTGGTGGGATACCCTGAAGCTTTCTTT.